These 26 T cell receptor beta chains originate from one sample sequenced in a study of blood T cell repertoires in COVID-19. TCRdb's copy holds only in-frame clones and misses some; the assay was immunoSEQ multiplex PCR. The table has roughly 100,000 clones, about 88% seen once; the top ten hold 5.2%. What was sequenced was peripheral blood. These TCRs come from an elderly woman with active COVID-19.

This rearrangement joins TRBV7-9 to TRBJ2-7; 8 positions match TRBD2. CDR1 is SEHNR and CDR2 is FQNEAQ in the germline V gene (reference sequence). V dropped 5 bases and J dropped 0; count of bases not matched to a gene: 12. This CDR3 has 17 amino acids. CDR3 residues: CASSPLGLAGSSYEQYF. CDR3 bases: TGTGCCAGCAGCCCCCTCGGGCTAGCGGGTTCCTCCTACGAGCAGTACTTC.

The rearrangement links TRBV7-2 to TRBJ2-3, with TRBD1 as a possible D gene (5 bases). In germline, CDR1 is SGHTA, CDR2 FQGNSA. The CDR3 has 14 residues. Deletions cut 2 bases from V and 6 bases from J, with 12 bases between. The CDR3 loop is CASSLRQGSDTQYF. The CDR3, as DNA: TGTGCCAGCAGCTTAAGGCAGGGTTCGGATACGCAGTATTTT.

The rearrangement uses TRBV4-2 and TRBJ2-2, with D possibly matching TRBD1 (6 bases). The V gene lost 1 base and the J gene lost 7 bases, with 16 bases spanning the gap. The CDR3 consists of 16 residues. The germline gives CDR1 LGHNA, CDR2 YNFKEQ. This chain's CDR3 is CASSQVQGIKDGELFF. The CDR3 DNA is TGTGCCAGCAGCCAAGTCCAGGGGATTAAGGACGGGGAGCTGTTTTTT.

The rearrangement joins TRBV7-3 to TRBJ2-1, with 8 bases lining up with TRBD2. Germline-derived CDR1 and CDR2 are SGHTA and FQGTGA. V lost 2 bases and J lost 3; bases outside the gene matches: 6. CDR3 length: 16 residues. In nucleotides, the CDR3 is TGTGCCAGCAGCTTAGGTAGTCTAGCGGGCTACAATGAGCAGTTCTTC. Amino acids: CASSLGSLAGYNEQFF.

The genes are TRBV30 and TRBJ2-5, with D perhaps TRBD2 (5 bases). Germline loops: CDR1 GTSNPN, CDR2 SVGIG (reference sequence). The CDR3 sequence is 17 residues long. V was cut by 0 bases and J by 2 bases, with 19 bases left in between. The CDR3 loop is CAWSVRGSFGVQETQYF. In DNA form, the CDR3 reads TGTGCCTGGAGTGTACGGGGTTCGTTCGGGGTTCAAGAGACCCAGTACTTC.

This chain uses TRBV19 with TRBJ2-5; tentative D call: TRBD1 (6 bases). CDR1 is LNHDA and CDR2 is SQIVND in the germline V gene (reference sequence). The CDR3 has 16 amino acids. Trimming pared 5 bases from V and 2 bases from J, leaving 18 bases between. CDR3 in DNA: TGTGCCAGTAGTCCTATTCGGGACACCGAACAAGAGACCCAGTACTTC. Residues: CASSPIRDTEQETQYF.

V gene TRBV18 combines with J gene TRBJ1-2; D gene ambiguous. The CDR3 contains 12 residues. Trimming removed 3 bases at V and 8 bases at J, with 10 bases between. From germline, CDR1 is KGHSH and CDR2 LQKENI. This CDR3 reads CASSPDFPGYTF. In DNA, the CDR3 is TGTGCCAGCTCACCGGACTTCCCGGGCTACACCTTC.

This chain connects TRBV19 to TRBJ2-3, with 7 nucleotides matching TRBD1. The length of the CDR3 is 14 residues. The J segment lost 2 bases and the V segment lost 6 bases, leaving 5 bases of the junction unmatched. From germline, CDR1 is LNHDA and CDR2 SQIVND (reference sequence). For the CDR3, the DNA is TGTGCCAGTAGGCTCGGACAGGCCACAGATACGCAGTATTTT. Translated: CASRLGQATDTQYF.

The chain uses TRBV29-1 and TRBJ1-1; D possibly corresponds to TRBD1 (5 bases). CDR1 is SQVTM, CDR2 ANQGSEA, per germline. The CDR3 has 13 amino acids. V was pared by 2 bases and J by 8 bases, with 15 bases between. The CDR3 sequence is CSVERGPGDEAFF. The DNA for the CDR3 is TGCAGCGTTGAACGGGGCCCGGGGGACGAAGCTTTCTTT.

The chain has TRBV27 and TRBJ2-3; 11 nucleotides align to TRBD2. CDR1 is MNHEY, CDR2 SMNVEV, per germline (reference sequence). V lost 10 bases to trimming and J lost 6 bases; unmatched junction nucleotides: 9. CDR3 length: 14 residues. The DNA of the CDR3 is TGTGCCACAAGTAGCGGGAGGGTGGCGGATACGCAGTATTTT. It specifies CATSSGRVADTQYF.

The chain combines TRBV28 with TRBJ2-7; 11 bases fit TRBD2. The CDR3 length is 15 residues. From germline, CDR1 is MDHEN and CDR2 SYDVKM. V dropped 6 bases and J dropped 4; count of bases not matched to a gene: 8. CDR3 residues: CASSPRLAGRYEQYF. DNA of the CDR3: TGTGCCAGCAGCCCCAGACTAGCGGGAAGGTACGAGCAGTACTTC.

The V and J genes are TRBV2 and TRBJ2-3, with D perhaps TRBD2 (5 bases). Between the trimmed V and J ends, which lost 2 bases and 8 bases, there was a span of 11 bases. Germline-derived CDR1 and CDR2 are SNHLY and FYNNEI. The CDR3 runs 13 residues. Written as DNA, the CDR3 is TGTGCCAGCAGTGAATGGCCCGCGGGTACGCAGTATTTT. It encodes CASSEWPAGTQYF.

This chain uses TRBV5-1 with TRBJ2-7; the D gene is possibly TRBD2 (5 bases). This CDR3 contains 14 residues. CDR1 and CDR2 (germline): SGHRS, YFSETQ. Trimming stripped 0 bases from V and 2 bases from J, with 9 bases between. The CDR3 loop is CASSLAGEPYEQYF. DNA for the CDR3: TGCGCCAGCAGCTTGGCCGGGGAACCCTACGAGCAGTACTTC.

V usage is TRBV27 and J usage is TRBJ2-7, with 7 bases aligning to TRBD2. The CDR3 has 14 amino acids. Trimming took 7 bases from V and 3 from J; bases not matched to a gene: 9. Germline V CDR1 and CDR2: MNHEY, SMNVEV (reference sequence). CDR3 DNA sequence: TGTGCCAGCAATCCCCTTGGGAGGGTCTACGAGCAGTACTTC. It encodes CASNPLGRVYEQYF.

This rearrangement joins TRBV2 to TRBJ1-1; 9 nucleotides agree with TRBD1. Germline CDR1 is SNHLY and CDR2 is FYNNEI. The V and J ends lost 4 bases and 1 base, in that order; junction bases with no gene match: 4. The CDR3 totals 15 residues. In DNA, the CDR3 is TGTGCCAGCAGTGGCCCGGGACAGGGGAACACTGAAGCTTTCTTT. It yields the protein CASSGPGQGNTEAFF.

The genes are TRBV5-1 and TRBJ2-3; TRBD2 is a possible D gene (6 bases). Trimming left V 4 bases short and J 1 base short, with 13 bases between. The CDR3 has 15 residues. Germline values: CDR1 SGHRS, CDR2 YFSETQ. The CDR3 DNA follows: TGCGCCAGCAGCCCCGGGGTAGCGGGCACAGATACGCAGTATTTT. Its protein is CASSPGVAGTDTQYF.

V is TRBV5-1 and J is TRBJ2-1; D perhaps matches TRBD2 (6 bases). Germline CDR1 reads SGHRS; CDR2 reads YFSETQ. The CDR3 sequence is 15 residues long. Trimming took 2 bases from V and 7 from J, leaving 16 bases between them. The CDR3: CASSFFLLGGNEQFF. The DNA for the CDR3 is TGCGCCAGCAGCTTCTTCTTACTAGGAGGGAATGAGCAGTTCTTC.

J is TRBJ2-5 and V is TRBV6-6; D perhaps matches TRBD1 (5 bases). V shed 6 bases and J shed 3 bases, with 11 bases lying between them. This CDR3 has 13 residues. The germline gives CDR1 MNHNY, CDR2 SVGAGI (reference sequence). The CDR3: CASSLPGKETQYF. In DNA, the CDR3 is TGTGCCAGCAGCCTCCCAGGGAAAGAGACCCAGTACTTC.

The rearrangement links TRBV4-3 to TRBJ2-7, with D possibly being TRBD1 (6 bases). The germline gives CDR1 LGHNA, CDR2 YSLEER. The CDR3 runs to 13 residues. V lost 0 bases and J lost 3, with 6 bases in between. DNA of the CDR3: TGCGCCAGCAGCCAAGAGGACAGCTACGAGCAGTACTTC. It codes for CASSQEDSYEQYF.

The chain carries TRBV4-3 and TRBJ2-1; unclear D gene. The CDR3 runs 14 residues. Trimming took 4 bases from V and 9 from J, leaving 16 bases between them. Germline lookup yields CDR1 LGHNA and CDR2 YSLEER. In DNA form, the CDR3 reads TGCGCCAGCAGCCTGTATAGTTTCGGTGGTGAGCAGTTCTTC. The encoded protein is CASSLYSFGGEQFF.

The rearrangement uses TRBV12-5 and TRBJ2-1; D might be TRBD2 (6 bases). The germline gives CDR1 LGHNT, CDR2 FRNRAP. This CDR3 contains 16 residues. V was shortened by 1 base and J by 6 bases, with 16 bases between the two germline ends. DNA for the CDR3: TGTGCTAGTGGTTTGGAAACTAGCCAACCTGGCAATGAGCAGTTCTTC. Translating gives CASGLETSQPGNEQFF.

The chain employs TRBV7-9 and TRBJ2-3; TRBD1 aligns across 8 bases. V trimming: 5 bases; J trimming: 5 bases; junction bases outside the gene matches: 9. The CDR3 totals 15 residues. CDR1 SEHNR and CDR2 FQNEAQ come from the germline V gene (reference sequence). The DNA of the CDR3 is TGTGCCAGCAGCCCTAGGACAGGGAGTGGAGATACGCAGTATTTT. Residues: CASSPRTGSGDTQYF.

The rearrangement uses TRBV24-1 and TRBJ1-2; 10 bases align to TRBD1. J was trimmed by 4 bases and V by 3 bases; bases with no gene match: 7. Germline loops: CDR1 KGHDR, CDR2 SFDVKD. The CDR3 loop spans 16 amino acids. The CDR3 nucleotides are TGTGCCACCAGTGATGCCGGGACAGGGGCTCTCTATGGCTACACCTTC. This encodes CATSDAGTGALYGYTF.

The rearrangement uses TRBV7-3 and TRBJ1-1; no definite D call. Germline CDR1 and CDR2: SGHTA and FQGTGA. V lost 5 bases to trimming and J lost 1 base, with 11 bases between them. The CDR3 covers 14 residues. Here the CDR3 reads CASSTERENTEAFF. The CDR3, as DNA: TGTGCCAGCAGCACCGAGAGGGAGAACACTGAAGCTTTCTTT.

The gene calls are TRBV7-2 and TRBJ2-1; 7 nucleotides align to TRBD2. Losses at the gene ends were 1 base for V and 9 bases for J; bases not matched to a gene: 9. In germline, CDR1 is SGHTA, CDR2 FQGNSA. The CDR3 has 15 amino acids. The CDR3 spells CASSLDGWREGEQFF. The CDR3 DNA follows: TGTGCCAGCAGCTTAGATGGTTGGAGGGAGGGTGAGCAGTTCTTC.

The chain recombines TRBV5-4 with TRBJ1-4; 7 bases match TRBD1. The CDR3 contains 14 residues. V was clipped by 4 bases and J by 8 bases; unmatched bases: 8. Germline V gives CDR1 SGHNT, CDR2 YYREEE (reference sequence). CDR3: CASSTGQVREKLFF. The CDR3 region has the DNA TGTGCCAGCAGCACTGGACAGGTTCGGGAAAAACTGTTTTTT.